Reported below is one T cell receptor (beta chain). Its antigen is not known. The data derive from a study of T-cell memory formation after mild COVID-19. Looking at the study overall: Largely donor-specific TCR clusters were found. Points from the study as a whole: CD4+ contracting clones were found mainly in CM and EM, and CD8+ ones in EMRA. The study detected some responding clones in pre-infection memory, suggesting cross-reactive memory joined.

The V gene's germline CDR1 is SGHTA and CDR2 FQGNSA. This CDR3 region has 15 residues. Losses at the gene ends were 1 base for V and 8 bases for J; bases not matched to a gene: 3. The 5'RACE method, run with constant-segment primers, produced TCR alpha and TCR beta cDNA libraries (carrying sample barcodes and UMIs). TCRdb re-derived calls from the 5' RACE reads in MiXCR, one entry per CDR3 protein. The table has around 450,000 distinct CDR3 sequences, roughly 26% seen once. Sequenced sample: PBMCs or a T cell subset sorted from them (not recorded which). This chain links TRBV7-2 with TRBJ1-4, with TRBD1 matching over 11 bases. This clonotype originated in an adult woman who had mild COVID-19 (a few samples of this study predate the infection). Cell type and time point are not known. The CDR3 spells CASSLVGQGVEKLFF. The CDR3 DNA follows: TGTGCCAGCAGCTTAGTGGGACAGGGGGTAGAAAAACTGTTTTTT. The whole variable domain, remainder taken from reference TRBV7-2 and TRBJ1-4, is GAGVSQSPSNKVTEKGKDVELRCDPISGHTALYWYRQSLGQGLEFLIYFQGNSAPDKSGLPSDRFSAERTGGSVSTLTIQRTQQEDSAVYLCASSLVGQGVEKLFFGSGTQLSVL.